This TCR beta chain was sequenced in a study of blood T cell repertoires in COVID-19. The authors' processing: Cell counts per sample came from amplifying reference gene primers. Method: immunoSEQ multiplex PCR; TCRdb's copy keeps in-frame clones and lacks some. D and trimming were read from the DNA, whereas the V and J calls and clone size are those reported in that table. Seen here are 200,000 to 250,000 clones, approximately 78% observed once, and the top ten hold approximately 5.6%. The V and J ends lost 3 bases and 2 bases respectively, with 16 bases between them. From germline, CDR1 is MNHEY and CDR2 SMNVEV (reference sequence). The CDR3 has 16 amino acids.

Specimen: peripheral blood. The sequence was obtained from a woman in her 70s with COVID-19, enrolled during active disease. The gene calls are TRBV27 and TRBJ1-1; D not resolved. Here the CDR3 reads CASSLSRGWGNTEAFF. The DNA of the CDR3 is TGTGCCAGCAGTTTGTCCCGGGGTTGGGGTAACACTGAAGCTTTCTTT.